This T cell receptor (beta chain) was retrieved from a study of Ad26.COV2.S vaccination and SARS-CoV-2 variants. Treatment in this sample: 19 received Ad26.COV2.S at low or high dose, single or two shots; five or six received placebo; per-sample allocation not given. On day 63 after the first injection, vaccine and placebo recipients gave samples. TCRdb's copy holds only in-frame clones and misses some; the assay was immunoSEQ multiplex PCR. The table shows approximately 300,000 clones, with approximately 80% occurring only once. V was trimmed by 3 bases and J by 4 bases, leaving 10 bases between them. The CDR3 sequence is 13 residues long. The V gene's germline CDR1 is SGHNT and CDR2 YYREEE (reference sequence).

This specimen consisted of peripheral blood, obtained in a trial of Ad26.COV2.S vaccine versus placebo. The receptor was isolated from a person between 18 and 59 years old who received the Ad26.COV2.S COVID-19 vaccine or a placebo. The gene calls are TRBV5-4 and TRBJ1-1, with D tentatively TRBD1 (6 bases). CDR3 bases: TGTGCCAGCAGCTATACAGGGTTCACTGAAGCTTTCTTT. Amino acids: CASSYTGFTEAFF.